One sample yielded the 25 T cell receptor beta chains listed below, sequenced in a study of neoadjuvant nivolumab and ipilimumab in lung cancer. Repertoires were generated with immunoSEQ multiplex PCR, while TCRdb's copy carries only in-frame clones and drops some. Among roughly 4,000 clones listed, roughly 76% were seen once. The starting material was normal lung tissue adjacent to the tumor, obtained after neoadjuvant nivolumab, alone or with ipilimumab, at or shortly before surgery. Every receptor here comes from an adult with non-small cell lung cancer. Some clones in this sample may be carry-over from other donors' samples.

The chain links TRBV5-6 to TRBJ2-5; D possibly uses TRBD1 or TRBD2 (5 bases each). The germline V gene encodes CDR1 SGHDT and CDR2 YYEEEE. The CDR3 consists of 15 residues. V was cut by 5 bases and J by 3 bases, with 17 bases left in between. The DNA for the CDR3 is TGTGCCAGCAGTTCGACCGGGGCTGCAGAAGAGACCCAGTACTTC. Protein product: CASSSTGAAEETQYF.

The V and J genes are TRBV7-9 and TRBJ2-7, with D possibly being TRBD1 (6 bases). The CDR3 length is 16 residues. Per germline, CDR1 SEHNR and CDR2 FQNEAQ (reference sequence). Trimming removed 1 base at V and 6 bases at J, with 19 bases between. CDR3: CASSLGNQGYRVEQYF. The CDR3 bases are TGTGCCAGCAGCTTAGGTAACCAAGGATACAGGGTCGAGCAGTACTTC.

J is TRBJ1-5 and V is TRBV7-2; D is ambiguous. Per germline, CDR1 SGHTA and CDR2 FQGNSA. The CDR3 covers 14 residues. With 1 base removed from V and 6 bases from J, the gap between germline ends came to 10 bases. This CDR3 is CASSLVGLTQPQHF. The CDR3 coding sequence is TGTGCCAGCAGCTTAGTAGGACTGACTCAGCCCCAGCATTTT.

This chain links TRBV9 with TRBJ2-5, with 8 bases aligning to TRBD2. The germline V gene encodes CDR1 SGDLS and CDR2 YYNGEE. The CDR3 consists of 15 residues. V gave up 0 bases and J gave up 4 bases; unmatched junction bases: 5. The chain's CDR3 is CASSVGNGRAETQYF. Written as DNA, the CDR3 is TGTGCCAGCAGCGTAGGGAACGGGAGGGCAGAGACCCAGTACTTC.

J is TRBJ1-2 and V is TRBV7-2; D is unclear. This CDR3 spans 14 amino acids. Germline V gene data show CDR1 as SGHTA and CDR2 as FQGNSA. V shed 10 bases and J shed 4 bases, with 19 bases lying between them. In DNA, the CDR3 is TGTGCCACCCCCACGGGGAGTAGGGCCTATGGCTACACCTTC. Protein product: CATPTGSRAYGYTF.

This chain connects TRBV29-1 to TRBJ2-5; D remains ambiguous. The CDR3 is 11 amino acids. Germline CDR1 and CDR2: SQVTM and ANQGSEA. V was pared by 4 bases and J by 2 bases, with 5 bases between. The CDR3 DNA follows: TGCAGCGTTGCCCAGCAAGAGACCCAGTACTTC. This encodes CSVAQQETQYF. The variable domain in full, completed from reference TRBV29-1 and TRBJ2-5, reads SAVISQKPSRDICQRGTSLTIQCQVDSQVTMMFWYRQQPGQSLTLIATANQGSEATYESGFVIDKFPISRPNLTFSTLTVSNMSPEDSSIYLCSVAQQETQYFGPGTRLLVL.

The J gene is TRBJ1-1, the V gene TRBV10-3, with D perhaps TRBD1 (6 bases). V lost 6 bases to trimming and J lost 3 bases, with 14 bases between them. Germline CDR1 is ENHRY and CDR2 is SYGVKD. The CDR3 has 14 residues. This chain's CDR3 is CAIRRGGSDTEAFF. CDR3 bases: TGTGCCATCAGGAGGGGGGGCTCGGACACTGAAGCTTTCTTT.

V usage is TRBV11-2 and J usage is TRBJ2-5; possible D gene TRBD2, 5 bases. The DNA end is more similar to TRBJ2-7, so the J call may be wrong. The CDR3 is 13 amino acids. Germline values: CDR1 SGHAT, CDR2 FQNNGV. The CDR3 sequence: CASSPLFEGEQYF. In nucleotides, the CDR3 is TGTGCCAGCAGCCCTCTTTTCGAGGGCGAGCAGTACTTC.

The CDR3 here is CAISENRYNSPLHF. Written as DNA, the CDR3 is TGTGCCATCAGTGAGAACAGGTATAATTCACCCCTCCACTTT. This chain joins TRBV10-3 and TRBJ1-6; perhaps TRBD1 as D (5 bases). The CDR3 loop spans 14 amino acids. In germline, CDR1 is ENHRY, CDR2 SYGVKD. The ends were cut back, 2 bases at V and 4 bases at J, with 6 bases in the middle.

This clone is a singleton in its sample. The CDR3: CATSRDRNYGYTF. In nucleotides, the CDR3 is TGTGCCACCAGCAGGGACAGAAACTATGGCTACACCTTC. The chain couples TRBV15 to TRBJ1-2, with D perhaps matching TRBD1 (6 bases). This CDR3 is built from 13 residues. CDR1 is LNHNV and CDR2 is YYDKDF in the germline V gene (reference sequence). The V and J ends lost 3 bases and 2 bases respectively, with 7 bases between them.

J is TRBJ2-1 and V is TRBV11-3; no definite D call. This CDR3 region has 12 residues. From germline, CDR1 is SGHNT and CDR2 YENEEA. V was shortened by 5 bases and J by 4 bases, with 6 bases between the two germline ends. The CDR3, as DNA: TGTGCCAGCAGCCCGGAGTACAATGAGCAGTTCTTC. Protein: CASSPEYNEQFF.

There are a few counts of this clone. In the same sample, other DNA sequences code for this CDR3. The CDR3 DNA is TGTGCCAGCAGCTTAGCGGGACAGAACACTGAAGCTTTCTTT. Its translation: CASSLAGQNTEAFF. The rearrangement joins TRBV7-9 to TRBJ1-1; tentative D call: TRBD1 (6 bases). This CDR3 comprises 14 residues. The germline CDR1 and CDR2 sequences are SEHNR and FQNEAQ (reference sequence). The ends were cut back, 0 bases at V and 1 base at J, with 6 bases in the middle.

The chain combines TRBV7-6 with TRBJ1-1; D is uncertain. V dropped 5 bases and J dropped 2 bases, with 9 bases sitting between them. CDR1 is SGHVS, CDR2 FNYEAQ, per germline. The CDR3 runs 13 residues. The CDR3 coding sequence is TGTGCCAGCAGCGCCCAACCCAACACTGAAGCTTTCTTT. Amino acids: CASSAQPNTEAFF.

The chain carries TRBV7-9 and TRBJ2-7, with 7 bases fitting TRBD2. The CDR3 consists of 15 residues. Unmatched junction bases numbered 9, after V lost 5 bases and J lost 2 bases. The V gene's germline CDR1 is SEHNR and CDR2 FQNEAQ (reference sequence). The CDR3 bases are TGTGCCAGCAGCCCACCCGAGAGCGGGGCCTACGAGCAGTACTTC. Amino acid sequence: CASSPPESGAYEQYF.

The chain links TRBV5-1 to TRBJ1-2; weak D call: TRBD1 (5 bases). Trimming stripped 3 bases from V and 4 bases from J, with 19 bases between. Germline assignment: CDR1 SGHRS and CDR2 YFSETQ. The CDR3 totals 16 residues. The DNA of the CDR3 is TGCGCCAGCAGCTCCGAGGGTACCCAGGGAGGCTATGGCTACACCTTC. As protein: CASSSEGTQGGYGYTF.

The CDR3 protein is CASSIQWGPDSPLHF. CDR3 nucleotides: TGTGCCAGCAGCATTCAATGGGGGCCGGATTCACCCCTCCACTTT. V usage is TRBV7-9 and J usage is TRBJ1-6; a possible D gene is TRBD1 (6 bases). Trimming removed 5 bases from V and 8 bases from J, with 16 bases in between. Germline CDR1 SEHNR, CDR2 FQNEAQ (reference sequence). The CDR3 contains 15 residues. Supplemented by reference TRBV7-9 and TRBJ1-6, the full variable domain reads DTGVSQNPRHKITKRGQNVTFRCDPISEHNRLYWYRQTLGQGPEFLTYFQNEAQLEKSRLLSDRFSAERPKGSFSTLEIQRTEQGDSAMYLCASSIQWGPDSPLHFGNGTRLTVT.

The chain combines TRBV4-3 with TRBJ1-4; 7 positions match TRBD1. CDR1 is LGHNA and CDR2 is YSLEER in the germline V gene. The CDR3 has 13 amino acids. The V and J ends lost 5 bases and 8 bases, in that order; junction bases with no gene match: 5. The CDR3 nucleotides read TGCGCCAGCAGCTATACGGACAGGGAAAAACTGTTTTTT. Amino acids: CASSYTDREKLFF.

The chain is built from TRBV10-2 and TRBJ2-7, with 10 bases lining up with TRBD1. V was pared by 5 bases and J by 2 bases, with 6 bases of the junction left unmatched. Germline assignment: CDR1 WSHSY and CDR2 SAAADI. The CDR3 is made up of 15 amino acids. CDR3 residues: CASSQTGTGAYEQYF. CDR3 bases: TGCGCCAGCAGTCAGACCGGGACAGGGGCCTACGAGCAGTACTTC.

As concerns this clone: The sample holds other DNA sequences that translate to the same CDR3. The V and J genes are TRBV18 and TRBJ2-1, with D unclear. Trimming took off 2 bases at V and 0 bases at J, with 5 bases between the two ends. Germline CDR1 reads KGHSH; CDR2 reads LQKENI. The CDR3 sequence is 14 residues long. The CDR3 DNA follows: TGTGCCAGCTCACCAGCGAGCTCCTACAATGAGCAGTTCTTC. Protein: CASSPASSYNEQFF.

The rearrangement joins TRBV18 to TRBJ1-4; 8 bases align to TRBD1. Germline lookup yields CDR1 KGHSH and CDR2 LQKENI. The trim removed 3 bases at V and 4 bases at J, leaving 4 bases unmatched. CDR3 size: 15 residues. The CDR3 DNA is TGTGCCAGCTCACCCCAAGGACAGGGTAATGAAAAACTGTTTTTT. Protein: CASSPQGQGNEKLFF.

J is TRBJ1-6 and V is TRBV4-1; 7 bases align to TRBD1. The J segment lost 0 bases and the V segment lost 1 base, leaving 6 bases of the junction unmatched. The CDR3 covers 18 residues. Germline CDR1 MGHRA, CDR2 YSYEKL. The CDR3, as DNA: TGCGCCAGCAGCCAAGGGGACAGCGTGAGCTCCTATAATTCACCCCTCCACTTT. This encodes CASSQGDSVSSYNSPLHF.

This clone was detected once. The chain combines TRBV18 with TRBJ2-1, with D unresolved. The CDR3 runs 18 residues. V gave up 2 bases and J gave up 2 bases, with 19 bases separating them. Germline V lookup: CDR1 KGHSH, CDR2 LQKENI. The CDR3 loop reads CASSPFWSTLSTYNEQFF. The CDR3 DNA sequence: TGTGCCAGCTCACCATTTTGGTCAACCCTGTCCACCTACAATGAGCAGTTCTTC.

The CDR3 nucleotides read TGTGCCAGCAGTCCAACCGGGACTACCAGAGGGTCCGAGCAGTACTTC. Translated, it gives CASSPTGTTRGSEQYF. V gene TRBV27 combines with J gene TRBJ2-7; 7 bases are shared with TRBD2. Losses at the gene ends were 5 bases for V and 6 bases for J; bases not matched to a gene: 16. The V gene's germline CDR1 is MNHEY and CDR2 SMNVEV (reference sequence). The CDR3 covers 16 residues.

This rearrangement joins TRBV5-4 to TRBJ2-1, with D unresolved. This CDR3 has 12 residues. The germline CDR1 and CDR2 sequences are SGHNT and YYREEE (reference sequence). The V end was cut by 2 bases, the J end by 7 bases, with 7 bases between. The CDR3 sequence: CASSFARNEQFF. The CDR3 DNA reads TGTGCCAGCAGCTTTGCCAGGAATGAGCAGTTCTTC.

The CDR3 here is CASSQLSGGADTGELFF. Written as DNA, the CDR3 is TGCGCCAGCAGCCAACTCAGCGGGGGGGCCGACACCGGGGAGCTGTTTTTT. The chain links TRBV4-1 to TRBJ2-2; 10 bases agree with TRBD2. The CDR3 is 17 residues long. Germline-derived CDR1 and CDR2 are MGHRA and YSYEKL. The V gene end was trimmed by 2 bases and the J gene end by 3 bases; junction bases not matched to a gene: 6.